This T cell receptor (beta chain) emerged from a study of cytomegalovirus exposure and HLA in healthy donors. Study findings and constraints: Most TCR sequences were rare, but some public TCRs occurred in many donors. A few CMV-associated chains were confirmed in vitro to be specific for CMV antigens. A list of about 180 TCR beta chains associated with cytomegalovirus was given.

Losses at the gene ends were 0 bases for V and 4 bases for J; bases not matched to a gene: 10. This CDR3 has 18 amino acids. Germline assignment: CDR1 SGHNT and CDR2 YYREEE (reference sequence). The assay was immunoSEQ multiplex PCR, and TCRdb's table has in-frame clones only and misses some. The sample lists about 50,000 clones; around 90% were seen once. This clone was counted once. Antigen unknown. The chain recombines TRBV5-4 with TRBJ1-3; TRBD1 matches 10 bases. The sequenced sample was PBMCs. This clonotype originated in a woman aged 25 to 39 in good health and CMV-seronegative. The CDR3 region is CASSLGTGTGAGGNTIYF. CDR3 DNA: TGTGCCAGCAGCTTGGGGACCGGGACAGGGGCCGGAGGAAACACCATATATTTT.